A single sample gave rise to the 15 T cell receptor beta chains below, sequenced in a study. Treg sorting used a CD4+CD25+CD127-/low gate. TCRdb reprocessed the 5' RACE reads via MiXCR and lists one record per CDR3 protein. This table holds fewer than 75,000 distinct CDR3 sequences, around 24% found once. The sample comprised tumor-infiltrating Tregs sorted from the breast tumor. These receptors were taken from a female donor with breast cancer.

This clonotype has a handful of counts. V and J are TRBV7-2 and TRBJ2-3, with a weak D call TRBD1 (6 bases). From germline, CDR1 is SGHTA and CDR2 FQGNSA. Trimming stripped 2 bases from V and 0 bases from J, with 15 bases between. CDR3 length: 17 amino acids. CDR3 in DNA: TGTGCCAGCAGCTTAACGGCCAGGGGCCTTAGCACAGATACGCAGTATTTT. It codes for CASSLTARGLSTDTQYF.

This clonotype was observed a handful of times. CDR3 coding DNA: TGCGCCAGCAGCACCGGACAGGTCCTCTATGGCTACACCTTC. Protein sequence: CASSTGQVLYGYTF. The gene calls are TRBV5-1 and TRBJ1-2; 7 bases line up with TRBD1. The CDR3 contains 14 residues. The trim removed 4 bases at V and 4 bases at J, leaving 7 bases unmatched. Germline CDR1 and CDR2: SGHRS and YFSETQ.

This clonotype turned up a few times. The V call is TRBV4-3, the J call TRBJ1-2; no clear D gene. Germline loops: CDR1 LGHNA, CDR2 YSLEER. The CDR3 is 15 residues long. The ends were cut back, 6 bases at V and 0 bases at J, with 14 bases in the middle. The CDR3 protein is CASSPYFLPNYGYTF. The CDR3 nucleotides are TGCGCCAGCAGTCCCTACTTTTTGCCTAACTATGGCTACACCTTC.

This clonotype has a handful of counts. In DNA, the CDR3 is TGTGCCAGCAGCTCCATAGCGGGAGGCAACGAGCAGTACTTC. It yields the protein CASSSIAGGNEQYF. V gene TRBV7-2 combines with J gene TRBJ2-7; TRBD2 matches 10 bases. V lost 4 bases and J lost 5; bases outside the gene matches: 5. CDR1 SGHTA and CDR2 FQGNSA come from the germline V gene. This CDR3 contains 14 residues.

The chain joins TRBV3-1 to TRBJ2-6; 7 nucleotides align to TRBD1. The CDR3 extends over 16 amino acids. Germline lookup yields CDR1 LGHDT and CDR2 YNNKEL (reference sequence). Trimming cost V 4 bases and J 4 bases; bases outside gene matches: 7. CDR3 loop: CASSLRGQAGANVLTF. In nucleotides, the CDR3 is TGTGCCAGCAGCCTCCGAGGACAGGCCGGGGCCAACGTCCTGACTTTC.

J is TRBJ1-4 and V is TRBV4-2; D is undetermined. The CDR3 is 15 amino acids. V shed 0 bases and J shed 6 bases, with 11 bases lying between them. Per the germline V gene, CDR1 is LGHNA and CDR2 is YNFKEQ. The CDR3 bases are TGTGCCAGCAGCCAAGAGCAGAGACACTATGAAAAACTGTTTTTT. It translates to CASSQEQRHYEKLFF.

There are a few counts of this clonotype. The chain has TRBV6-1 and TRBJ1-1; D remains ambiguous. CDR3 length: 14 amino acids. The V end was cut by 8 bases, the J end by 2 bases, with 15 bases between. In germline, CDR1 is MNHNS, CDR2 SASEGT. The CDR3 bases are TGTGCCAGCGCCTTGACTTGGGCTAACACTGAAGCTTTCTTT. Protein product: CASALTWANTEAFF.

This clonotype appeared a few times. The rearrangement uses TRBV25-1 and TRBJ1-4, with D perhaps TRBD1 (6 bases). The CDR3 contains 17 residues. The V gene lost 4 bases and the J gene lost 7 bases, with 22 bases spanning the gap. Germline V lookup: CDR1 MGHDK, CDR2 SYGVNS. The CDR3 coding sequence is TGTGCCAGCAGTGTGAGACAGGCAGATCAAGGGGGTGAAAAACTGTTTTTT. It codes for CASSVRQADQGGEKLFF.

As to this clonotype: Being one base from a much bigger clone, this may be a read error. The V and J genes are TRBV6-5 and TRBJ1-1, with a tentative D call TRBD1 (5 bases). Germline CDR1 MNHEY, CDR2 SVGAGI. This CDR3 comprises 15 residues. The CDR3 loop reads CAGSYTGPGTTEAFF. CDR3 bases: TGTGCCGGCAGTTACACCGGGCCCGGGACCACTGAAGCTTTCTTT.

The sample holds a few counts of this clonotype. The chain's CDR3 is CSARGPNYEQYF. The CDR3 coding sequence is TGCAGCGCGCGGGGACCAAACTACGAGCAGTACTTC. The V call is TRBV29-1, the J call TRBJ2-7; D is possibly TRBD2 (6 bases). Per the germline V gene, CDR1 is SQVTM and CDR2 is ANQGSEA. The V end was cut by 7 bases, the J end by 3 bases, with 13 bases between. The CDR3 consists of 12 residues.

This clonotype was seen at least ten times. V is TRBV7-2 and J is TRBJ1-6; 7 nucleotides match TRBD1. The CDR3 runs 16 residues. With V trimmed by 1 base and J by 8 bases, 8 bases remained unmatched. Germline CDR1 and CDR2: SGHTA and FQGNSA. The CDR3 here is CASSLDRATGYSPLHF. For the CDR3, the DNA is TGTGCCAGCAGCTTAGACCGCGCGACAGGGTATTCACCCCTCCACTTT.

This clonotype was seen once. The chain couples TRBV20-1 to TRBJ2-7; D is unresolved. Trimming shortened V by 6 bases and J by 3 bases, and 24 bases separated the two germline ends. There are 16 residues in the CDR3. Germline V lookup: CDR1 DFQATT, CDR2 SNEGSKA (reference sequence). CDR3 nucleotides: TGCAGTGCCCTCCGCCTTACCCCCCCGGTACGCTACGAGCAGTACTTC. The encoded protein is CSALRLTPPVRYEQYF.

Regarding this clonotype: A much more abundant neighbour one base away suggests this may be a read error. V is TRBV20-1 and J is TRBJ2-3; D tentatively reads TRBD1 or TRBD2 (6 bases each). The CDR3 extends over 13 amino acids. V lost 6 bases, J lost 3 bases, and 13 bases lay in between. CDR1 is DFQATT and CDR2 is SNEGSKA in the germline V gene (reference sequence). The CDR3 nucleotides read TGCAGTGCCAGATTAGGGGGGACAGATACGCAGTATTTT. This codes for CSARLGGTDTQYF.

This clonotype showed up just a few times. This rearrangement joins TRBV7-3 to TRBJ2-7; a weak D match, TRBD2 (6 bases). The germline V gene encodes CDR1 SGHTA and CDR2 FQGTGA. The CDR3 contains 16 residues. Trimming shortened V by 2 bases and J by 3 bases, and 17 bases separated the two germline ends. The CDR3: CASSLGGSGTVYEQYF. The CDR3 region has the DNA TGTGCCAGCAGCTTAGGTGGTAGCGGAACTGTCTACGAGCAGTACTTC.

The CDR3 bases are TGTGCCAGCAGCCCCCCGGGACGGAACACTGAAGCTTTCTTT. Amino acid sequence: CASSPPGRNTEAFF. The gene calls are TRBV12-3 or TRBV12-4 and TRBJ1-1; D possibly corresponds to TRBD1 (5 bases). There are 14 residues in the CDR3. V gave up 6 bases and J gave up 1 base, with 12 bases separating them.